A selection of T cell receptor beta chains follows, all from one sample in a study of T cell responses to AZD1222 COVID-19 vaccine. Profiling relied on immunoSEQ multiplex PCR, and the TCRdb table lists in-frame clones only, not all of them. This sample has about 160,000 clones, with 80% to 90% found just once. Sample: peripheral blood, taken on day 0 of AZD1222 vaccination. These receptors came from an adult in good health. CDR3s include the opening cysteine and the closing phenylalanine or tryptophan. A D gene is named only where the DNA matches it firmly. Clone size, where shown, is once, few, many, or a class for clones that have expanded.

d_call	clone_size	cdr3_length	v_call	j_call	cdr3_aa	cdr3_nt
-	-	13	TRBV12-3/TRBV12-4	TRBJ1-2	CASSIVANYGYTF	TGTGCCAGCAGTATAGTAGCTAACTATGGCTACACCTTC
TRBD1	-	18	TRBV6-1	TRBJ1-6	CASSAQWTGPYGWSPLHF	TGTGCCAGCAGTGCACAATGGACAGGACCCTACGGGTGGTCACCCCTCCACTTT
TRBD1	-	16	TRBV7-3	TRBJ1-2	CASRSTGSIKNYGYTF	TGTGCCAGCAGGTCGACAGGGAGTATTAAGAACTATGGCTACACCTTC
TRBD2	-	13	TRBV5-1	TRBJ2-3	CASSREAFDTQYF	TGCGCCAGCAGCCGGGAGGCGTTCGATACGCAGTATTTT
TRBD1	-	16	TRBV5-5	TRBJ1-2	CASSLAIGGENYGYTF	TGTGCCAGCAGCTTGGCCATAGGGGGCGAGAACTATGGCTACACCTTC
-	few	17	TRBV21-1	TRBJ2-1	CASDEGAGRHKRHEQFF	TGTGCCAGCGACGAGGGAGCGGGGCGCCACAAGCGCCATGAGCAGTTCTTC
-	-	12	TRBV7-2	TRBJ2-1	CASSLLTNEQFF	TGTGCCAGCAGCTTATTAACCAATGAGCAGTTCTTC
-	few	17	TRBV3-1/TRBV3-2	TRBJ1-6	CASSQDRPGPYNSPLHF	TGTGCCAGCAGCCAAGATAGACCGGGGCCCTATAATTCACCCCTCCACTTT
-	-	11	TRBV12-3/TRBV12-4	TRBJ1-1	CASSWGPEAFF	TGTGCCAGCAGTTGGGGGCCTGAAGCTTTCTTT
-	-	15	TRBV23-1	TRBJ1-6	CASSESRLINSPLHF	TGCGCCAGCAGTGAGTCACGGTTGATAAATTCACCCCTCCACTTT
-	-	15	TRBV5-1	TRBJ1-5	CASSFGGPGNQPQHF	TGCGCCAGCAGCTTTGGGGGGCCGGGCAATCAGCCCCAGCATTTT
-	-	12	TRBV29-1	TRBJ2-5	CSVQQAVETQYF	TGCAGCGTCCAACAGGCAGTCGAGACCCAGTACTTC
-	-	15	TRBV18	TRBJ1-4	CASSPRGGRNEKLFF	TGTGCCAGCTCCCCCCGAGGGGGGCGTAATGAAAAACTGTTTTTT